The present TCR beta chain was sequenced within a study of Graves' ophthalmopathy and Graves' hyperthyroidism. Study-level background: The term stable hyperthyroidism indicated an absence of ophthalmopathy within 18 months of follow-up. Study outcomes and limitations: Between ophthalmopathy and stable hyperthyroidism, a 13-signature model drew a separation with 87.88% sensitivity and just under 83% specificity. The model's prediction of ophthalmopathy progression had about 70% sensitivity and around 72% specificity.

In this sample, this clonotype turned up many times. What it recognizes is unknown. The DNA is omitted, as the CDR3 cannot be located on it reliably, and the CDR3 follows TCRdb's listing. The CDR3 length is 15 residues, termini included. Germline CDR1 reads ENHRY; CDR2 reads SYGVKD. The TCR beta CDR3 regions underwent amplification from RNA transcripts. In the first round, RT-PCR was carried out with HTBI primers, and a multiplex PCR formed the second round. TCRdb reprocessed the multiplex PCR reads via MiXCR and lists one record per CDR3 protein. The sample includes a few hundred thousand distinct CDR3 sequences, 35% to 45% of them seen just once.

The clonotype comes from an adult man with Graves' hyperthyroidism. The rearrangement joins TRBV10-3 to TRBJ1-6; TRBD1 was called by the table and not checked on the DNA. Sequencing was performed on peripheral blood or thyroid tissue (not recorded which). CDR3 amino acids: CAIRFGQGNNSPLYF.